Each of the 5 T cell receptor beta chains below was sequenced from the same sample in a study of cytomegalovirus exposure and HLA in healthy donors. The PCR employed 60 Vbeta primers together with 13 Jbeta primers. Repertoires were generated with immunoSEQ multiplex PCR, while TCRdb's copy carries only in-frame clones and drops some. The data contain approximately 130,000 clones, around 78% of them singletons. The sequenced material came from PBMCs. The source of these receptors is a woman in her forties or fifties in good health and CMV-seronegative.

The genes are TRBV30 and TRBJ1-3, with a tentative D call TRBD1 (5 bases). This CDR3 comprises 12 residues. The germline V gene encodes CDR1 GTSNPN and CDR2 SVGIG (reference sequence). As DNA, the CDR3 is TGTGGAGGCAGGGACTCTGGAAACACCATATATTTT. This codes for CGGRDSGNTIYF.

The V call is TRBV4-1, the J call TRBJ2-7; 7 positions agree with TRBD1. This CDR3 spans 15 amino acids. CDR1 and CDR2 from the germline V gene are MGHRA and YSYEKL. The junction had 7 bases not matched to a gene; V was cut back by 1 base and J by 4 bases. CDR3 loop: CASSQGRGGQYEQYF. DNA for the CDR3: TGCGCCAGCAGCCAAGGTAGAGGGGGCCAATACGAGCAGTACTTC.

The gene calls are TRBV6-1 and TRBJ1-1; no reliable D call. The CDR3 is made up of 14 amino acids. Between the trimmed V and J ends, which lost 1 base and 0 bases, there was a span of 6 bases. From germline, CDR1 is MNHNS and CDR2 SASEGT. The CDR3 region has the DNA TGTGCCAGCAGTGAAGTAGTAATGAACACTGAAGCTTTCTTT. Its protein product is CASSEVVMNTEAFF.

In the case of this clone: A read error may account for a junction end that differs from germline. V and J are TRBV4-3 and TRBJ1-2; TRBD1 aligns across 9 bases. The CDR3 is 15 residues long. CDR1 and CDR2 (germline): LGHNA, YSLEER. The CDR3 coding sequence is TGCGCCAGCAGCCAAGATGTGGGACAGGGTGATGGCTACCCCTTC. As protein: CASSQDVGQGDGYPF.

Written as DNA, the CDR3 is TGTGCCAGCAGCCAGGCTAGCGGGTACGCAGATACGCAGTATTTT. This encodes CASSQASGYADTQYF. J is TRBJ2-3 and V is TRBV7-8; 8 bases are a match to TRBD2. CDR1 is SGHVS and CDR2 is FQNEAQ in the germline V gene. The CDR3 has 15 amino acids. The junction had 8 bases not matched to a gene; V was cut back by 5 bases and J by 4 bases.